This T cell receptor (beta chain) appears in the sequencing data of a study of cytotoxic CD8 clonotypes in ibrutinib-treated CLL. The wider study: Partial responders 24, complete 2; approximately 12 progressed and around 15 stayed in remission by median approximately 64 months.

Germline V gene sequence: CDR1 SGHDT, CDR2 YYEEEE. The CDR3 is 17 amino acids. The V and J ends lost 0 bases and 3 bases, in that order; junction bases with no gene match: 7. Sequencing was performed with immunoSEQ multiplex PCR; in TCRdb, only in-frame clones are kept and a portion is missing. The table records approximately 170,000 clones, about 88% of them present only once. Roughly 1.8 micrograms of genomic DNA came from cryopreserved PBMCs for TCR beta libraries. The sample in question was PBMCs, obtained at disease progression, from a patient treated with ibrutinib. The chain recombines TRBV5-6 with TRBJ2-3, with 10 bases lining up with TRBD1. The TCR originated in a human donor with chronic lymphocytic leukemia. CDR3 residues: CASSLGPTGGGTDTQYF. The DNA for the CDR3 is TGTGCCAGCAGCTTGGGCCCGACAGGGGGCGGGACAGATACGCAGTATTTT.